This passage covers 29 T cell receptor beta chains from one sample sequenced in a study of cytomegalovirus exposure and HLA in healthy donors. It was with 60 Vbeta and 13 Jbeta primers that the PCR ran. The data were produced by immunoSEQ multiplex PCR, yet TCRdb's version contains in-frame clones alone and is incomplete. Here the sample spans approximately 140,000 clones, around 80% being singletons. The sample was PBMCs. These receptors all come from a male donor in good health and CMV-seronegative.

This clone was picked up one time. CDR3 bases: TGTGCCAGCAGCTCCTACAGGGGGCCGACTAATGAAAAACTGTTTTTT. It encodes CASSSYRGPTNEKLFF. V gene TRBV7-9 combines with J gene TRBJ1-4; 9 nucleotides agree with TRBD1. This CDR3 is 16 amino acids long. Germline V CDR1 and CDR2: SEHNR, FQNEAQ (reference sequence). V dropped 4 bases and J dropped 2; count of bases not matched to a gene: 5. Variable domain in full (rest from reference TRBV7-9 and TRBJ1-4): DTGVSQNPRHKITKRGQNVTFRCDPISEHNRLYWYRQTLGQGPEFLTYFQNEAQLEKSRLLSDRFSAERPKGSFSTLEIQRTEQGDSAMYLCASSSYRGPTNEKLFFGSGTQLSVL.

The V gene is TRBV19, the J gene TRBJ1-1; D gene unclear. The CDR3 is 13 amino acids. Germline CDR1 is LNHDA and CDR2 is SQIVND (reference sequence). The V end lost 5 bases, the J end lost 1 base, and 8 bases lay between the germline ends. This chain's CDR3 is CASSGRPNTEAFF. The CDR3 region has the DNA TGTGCCAGTAGTGGGAGGCCGAACACTGAAGCTTTCTTT.

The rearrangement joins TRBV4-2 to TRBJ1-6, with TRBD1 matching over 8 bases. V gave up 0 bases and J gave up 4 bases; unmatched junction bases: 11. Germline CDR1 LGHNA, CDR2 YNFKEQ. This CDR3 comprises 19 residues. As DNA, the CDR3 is TGTGCCAGCAGCCAAGAACTGACGGGGAGGACAGGGTATAATTCACCCCTCCACTTT. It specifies CASSQELTGRTGYNSPLHF.

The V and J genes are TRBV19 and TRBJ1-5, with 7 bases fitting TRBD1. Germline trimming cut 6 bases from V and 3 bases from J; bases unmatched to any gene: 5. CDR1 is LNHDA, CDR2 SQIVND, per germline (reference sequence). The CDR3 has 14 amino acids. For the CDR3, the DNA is TGTGCCAGTAGCCCGACAGGGTTCAATCAGCCCCAGCATTTT. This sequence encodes CASSPTGFNQPQHF. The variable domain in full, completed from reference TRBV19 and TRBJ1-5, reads DGGITQSPKYLFRKEGQNVTLSCEQNLNHDAMYWYRQDPGQGLRLIYYSQIVNDFQKGDIAEGYSVSREKKESFPLTVTSAQKNPTAFYLCASSPTGFNQPQHFGDGTRLSIL.

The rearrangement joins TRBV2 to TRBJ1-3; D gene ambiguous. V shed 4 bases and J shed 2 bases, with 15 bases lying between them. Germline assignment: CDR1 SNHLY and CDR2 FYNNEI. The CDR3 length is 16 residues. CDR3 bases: TGTGCCAGCAGTGGTTTGAGGCGGGTGGCTGGAAACACCATATATTTT. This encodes CASSGLRRVAGNTIYF.

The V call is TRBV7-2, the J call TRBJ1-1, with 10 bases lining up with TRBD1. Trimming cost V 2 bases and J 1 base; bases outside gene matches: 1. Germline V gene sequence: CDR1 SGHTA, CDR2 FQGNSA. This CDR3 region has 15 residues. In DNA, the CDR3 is TGTGCCAGCAGCTTAAGACAGGGGGCGAACACTGAAGCTTTCTTT. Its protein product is CASSLRQGANTEAFF.

CDR3 loop: CASSRDRTSEAFF. CDR3 DNA sequence: TGTGCCAGCAGCCGCGACAGGACAAGTGAAGCTTTCTTT. This sequence joins TRBV5-4 and TRBJ1-1, with D possibly being TRBD1 (6 bases). This CDR3 comprises 13 residues. Germline assignment: CDR1 SGHNT and CDR2 YYREEE (reference sequence). V lost 4 bases to trimming and J lost 7 bases, with 14 bases between them.

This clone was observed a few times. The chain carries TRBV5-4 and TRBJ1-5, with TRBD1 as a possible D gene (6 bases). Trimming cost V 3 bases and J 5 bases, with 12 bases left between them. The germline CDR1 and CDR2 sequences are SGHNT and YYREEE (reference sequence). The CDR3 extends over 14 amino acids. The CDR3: CASSSEGGDQPQHF. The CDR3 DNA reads TGTGCCAGCAGCTCCGAAGGGGGGGATCAGCCCCAGCATTTT.

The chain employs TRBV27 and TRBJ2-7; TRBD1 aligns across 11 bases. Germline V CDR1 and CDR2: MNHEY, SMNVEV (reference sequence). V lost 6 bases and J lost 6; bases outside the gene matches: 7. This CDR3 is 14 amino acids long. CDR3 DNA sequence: TGTGCCAGCAGAAGGACAGGGGGCGGTTCCGAGCAGTACTTC. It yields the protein CASRRTGGGSEQYF.

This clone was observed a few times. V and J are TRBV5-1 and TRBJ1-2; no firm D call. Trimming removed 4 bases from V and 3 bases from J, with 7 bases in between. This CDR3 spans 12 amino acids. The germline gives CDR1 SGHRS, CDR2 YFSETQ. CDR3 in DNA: TGCGCCAGCAGCGACAACTACTATGGCTACACCTTC. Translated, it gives CASSDNYYGYTF.

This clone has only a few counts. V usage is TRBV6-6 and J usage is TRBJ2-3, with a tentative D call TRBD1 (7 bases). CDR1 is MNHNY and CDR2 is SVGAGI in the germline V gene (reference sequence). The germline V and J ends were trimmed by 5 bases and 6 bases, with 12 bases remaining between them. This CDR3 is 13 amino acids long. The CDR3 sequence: CASSQGGQDTQYF. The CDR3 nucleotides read TGTGCCAGCAGTCAGGGGGGCCAGGATACGCAGTATTTT.

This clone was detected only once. CDR3 coding DNA: TGTGCCAGCAGTTTCCAGGGCCCTGGAAACACCATATATTTT. Its translation: CASSFQGPGNTIYF. This chain connects TRBV28 to TRBJ1-3; D may be TRBD1 (5 bases). The V end was cut by 3 bases, the J end by 2 bases, with 8 bases between. Germline V gene sequence: CDR1 MDHEN, CDR2 SYDVKM. The CDR3 has 14 amino acids. Looking up the rest from reference TRBV28 and TRBJ1-3 gives the full variable domain: DVKVTQSSRYLVKRTGEKVFLECVQDMDHENMFWYRQDPGLGLRLIYFSYDVKMKEKGDIPEGYSVSREKKERFSLILESASTNQTSMYLCASSFQGPGNTIYFGEGSWLTVV.

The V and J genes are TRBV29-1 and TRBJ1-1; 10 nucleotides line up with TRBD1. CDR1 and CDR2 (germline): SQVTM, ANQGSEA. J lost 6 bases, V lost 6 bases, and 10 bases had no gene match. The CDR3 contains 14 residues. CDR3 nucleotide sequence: TGCAGCGTGGACGCGGGACAGGGGAGGGCTGAAGCTTTCTTT. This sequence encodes CSVDAGQGRAEAFF.

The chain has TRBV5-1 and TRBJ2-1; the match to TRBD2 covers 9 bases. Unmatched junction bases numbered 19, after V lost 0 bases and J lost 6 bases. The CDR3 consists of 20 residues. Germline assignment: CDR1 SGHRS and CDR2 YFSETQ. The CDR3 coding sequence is TGCGCCAGCAGCTTGGAGGGGACAGAAATTTTAGCGGGGGTCCCCAATGAGCAGTTCTTC. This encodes CASSLEGTEILAGVPNEQFF. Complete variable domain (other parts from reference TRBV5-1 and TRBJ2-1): KAGVTQTPRYLIKTRGQQVTLSCSPISGHRSVSWYQQTPGQGLQFLFEYFSETQRNKGNFPGRFSGRQFSNSRSEMNVSTLELGDSALYLCASSLEGTEILAGVPNEQFFGPGTRLTVL.

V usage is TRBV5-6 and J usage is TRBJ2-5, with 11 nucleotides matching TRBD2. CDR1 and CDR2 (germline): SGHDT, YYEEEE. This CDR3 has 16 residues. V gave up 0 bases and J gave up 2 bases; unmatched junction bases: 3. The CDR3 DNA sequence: TGTGCCAGCAGCTTGGGGCTAGCGGGGGGACAAGAGACCCAGTACTTC. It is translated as CASSLGLAGGQETQYF.

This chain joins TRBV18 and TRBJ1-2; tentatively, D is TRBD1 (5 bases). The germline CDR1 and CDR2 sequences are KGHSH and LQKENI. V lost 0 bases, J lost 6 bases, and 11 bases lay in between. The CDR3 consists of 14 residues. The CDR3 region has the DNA TGTGCCAGCTCACCACCAGGGGATCGAGATGGCTACACCTTC. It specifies CASSPPGDRDGYTF.

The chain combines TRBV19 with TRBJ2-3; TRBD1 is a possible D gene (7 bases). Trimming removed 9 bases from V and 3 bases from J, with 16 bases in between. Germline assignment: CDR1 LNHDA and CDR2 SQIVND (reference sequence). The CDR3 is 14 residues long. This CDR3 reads CASSTGEVTDTQYF. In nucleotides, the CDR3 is TGTGCCAGCTCAACAGGGGAGGTAACAGATACGCAGTATTTT.

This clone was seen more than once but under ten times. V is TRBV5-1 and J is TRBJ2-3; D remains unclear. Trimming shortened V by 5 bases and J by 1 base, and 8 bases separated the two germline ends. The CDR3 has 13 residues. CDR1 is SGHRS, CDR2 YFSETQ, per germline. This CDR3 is CASSMVGTDTQYF. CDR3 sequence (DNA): TGCGCCAGCAGTATGGTAGGCACAGATACGCAGTATTTT.

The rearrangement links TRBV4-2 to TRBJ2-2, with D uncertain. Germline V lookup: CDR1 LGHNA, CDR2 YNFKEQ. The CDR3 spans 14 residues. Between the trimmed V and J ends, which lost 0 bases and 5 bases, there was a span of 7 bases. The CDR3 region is CASSQDYGTGELFF. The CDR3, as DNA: TGTGCCAGCAGCCAAGACTACGGGACCGGGGAGCTGTTTTTT.

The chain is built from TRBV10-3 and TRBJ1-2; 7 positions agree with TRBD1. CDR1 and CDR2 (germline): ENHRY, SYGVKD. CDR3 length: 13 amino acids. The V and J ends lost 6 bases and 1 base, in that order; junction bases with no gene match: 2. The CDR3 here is CAIRGQLNYGYTF. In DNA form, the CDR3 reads TGTGCCATCAGGGGACAGCTTAACTATGGCTACACCTTC.

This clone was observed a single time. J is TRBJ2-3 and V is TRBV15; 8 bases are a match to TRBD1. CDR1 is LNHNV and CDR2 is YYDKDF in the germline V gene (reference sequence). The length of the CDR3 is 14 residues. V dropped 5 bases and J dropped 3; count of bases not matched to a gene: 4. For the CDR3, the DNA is TGTGCCACCAGCCCAGGGGGCCTTACAGATACGCAGTATTTT. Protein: CATSPGGLTDTQYF.

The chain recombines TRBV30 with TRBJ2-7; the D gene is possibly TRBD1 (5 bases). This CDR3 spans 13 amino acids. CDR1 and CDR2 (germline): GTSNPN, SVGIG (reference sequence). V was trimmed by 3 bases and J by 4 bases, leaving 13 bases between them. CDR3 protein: CAWSQGLGYEQYF. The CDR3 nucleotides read TGTGCCTGGAGCCAGGGCTTGGGGTACGAGCAGTACTTC.

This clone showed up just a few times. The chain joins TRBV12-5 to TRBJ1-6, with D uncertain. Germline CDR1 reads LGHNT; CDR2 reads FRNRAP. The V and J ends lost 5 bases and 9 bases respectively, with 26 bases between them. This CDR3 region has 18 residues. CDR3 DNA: TGTGCTAGTGGTATCGGGCCGACGATCTCTCTACTAGGTTCACCCCTCCACTTT. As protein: CASGIGPTISLLGSPLHF.

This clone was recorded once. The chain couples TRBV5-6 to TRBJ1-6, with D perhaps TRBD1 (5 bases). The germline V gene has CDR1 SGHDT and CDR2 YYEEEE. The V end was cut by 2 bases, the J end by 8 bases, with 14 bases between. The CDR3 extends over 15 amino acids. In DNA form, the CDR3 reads TGTGCCAGCAGCTTAATCAGGGCCCCTGATTCACCCCTCCACTTT. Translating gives CASSLIRAPDSPLHF.

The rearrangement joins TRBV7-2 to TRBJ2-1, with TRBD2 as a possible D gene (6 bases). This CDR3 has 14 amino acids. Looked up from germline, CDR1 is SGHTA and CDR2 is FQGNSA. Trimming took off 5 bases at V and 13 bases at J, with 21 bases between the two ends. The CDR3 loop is CASSPTSPGGIQFF. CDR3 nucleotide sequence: TGTGCCAGCAGCCCTACGTCTCCCGGGGGAATCCAGTTCTTC.

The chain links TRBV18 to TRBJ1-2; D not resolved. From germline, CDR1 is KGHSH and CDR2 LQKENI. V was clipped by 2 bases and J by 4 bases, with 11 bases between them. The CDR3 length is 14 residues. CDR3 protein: CASSPDVGSYGYTF. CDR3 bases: TGTGCCAGCTCACCAGACGTCGGGTCCTATGGCTACACCTTC.

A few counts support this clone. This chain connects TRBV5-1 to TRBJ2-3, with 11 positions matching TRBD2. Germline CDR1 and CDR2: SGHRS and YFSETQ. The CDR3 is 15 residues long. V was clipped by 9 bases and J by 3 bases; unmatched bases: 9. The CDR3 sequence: CATTTSGTFTDTQYF. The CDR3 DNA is TGCGCCACCACGACTAGCGGGACGTTTACAGATACGCAGTATTTT.

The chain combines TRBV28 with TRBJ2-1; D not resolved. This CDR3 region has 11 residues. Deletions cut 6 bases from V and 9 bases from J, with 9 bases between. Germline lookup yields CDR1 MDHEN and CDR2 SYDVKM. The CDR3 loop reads CASSLRSEQFF. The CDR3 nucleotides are TGTGCCAGCAGCCTCCGCAGTGAGCAGTTCTTC.

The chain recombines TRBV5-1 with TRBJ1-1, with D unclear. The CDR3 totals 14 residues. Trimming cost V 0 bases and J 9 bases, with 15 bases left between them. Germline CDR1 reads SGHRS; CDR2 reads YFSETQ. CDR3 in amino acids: CASSLAIATFKAFF. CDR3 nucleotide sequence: TGCGCCAGCAGCTTGGCCATTGCAACTTTTAAAGCTTTCTTT.